A single sample gave rise to the 30 T cell receptor beta chains below, sequenced in a study of type 1 and type 2 diabetes patients. The PCR template was genomic DNA. The TCR beta CDR3 region was amplified using 30 forward and 13 reverse primers. TCRdb independently ran MiXCR on the multiplex PCR reads; one entry per CDR3 protein. There are approximately 260,000 distinct CDR3 sequences in the sample; over 45% occur only once, and roughly an eighth lies in the top ten. Input material: peripheral blood mononuclear cells (PBMCs). These receptors were collected from a man aged 18 to 29 with type 2 diabetes.

In this sample, this clonotype turned up a few times. The chain employs TRBV9 and TRBJ2-5; D uncertain. This CDR3 has 20 amino acids. The ends were cut back, 0 bases at V and 3 bases at J, with 27 bases in the middle. Germline loops: CDR1 SGDLS, CDR2 YYNGEE. CDR3 amino acids: CASSVGPNLRTSILKETQYF. The CDR3 DNA is TGTGCCAGCAGCGTAGGCCCAAACCTCAGGACCTCGATTCTAAAAGAGACCCAGTACTTC.

V usage is TRBV9 and J usage is TRBJ1-2; D unclear. CDR1 and CDR2 (germline): SGDLS, YYNGEE. Trimming removed 7 bases at V and 7 bases at J, with 14 bases between. The CDR3 runs to 12 residues. This CDR3 reads CASSNLRGGYTF. The CDR3 DNA reads TGTGCCAGCTCGAACCTTCGGGGTGGCTACACCTTC. Full variable domain (rest looked up from reference TRBV9 and TRBJ1-2): DSGVTQTPKHLITATGQRVTLRCSPRSGDLSVYWYQQSLDQGLQFLIQYYNGEERAKGNILERFSAQQFPDLHSELNLSSLELGDSALYFCASSNLRGGYTFGSGTRLTVV.

This clonotype was detected ten times or more. J is TRBJ2-5 and V is TRBV2; D not resolved. CDR1 and CDR2 (germline): SNHLY, FYNNEI. The CDR3 contains 11 residues. Trimming removed 4 bases from V and 3 bases from J, with 3 bases in between. The DNA of the CDR3 is TGTGCCAGCAGTGCCAAAGAGACCCAGTACTTC. Translating gives CASSAKETQYF.

The V and J genes are TRBV25-1 and TRBJ2-1; tentatively, D is TRBD2 (6 bases). Deletions cut 3 bases from V and 4 bases from J, with 13 bases between. This CDR3 region has 15 residues. Germline-derived CDR1 and CDR2 are MGHDK and SYGVNS. The DNA of the CDR3 is TGTGCCAGCAGTGATTCTATGGGGGGTTACAATGAGCAGTTCTTC. Amino acids: CASSDSMGGYNEQFF.

In regard to this clonotype: This may stem from a read error, because a much larger clone lies one nucleotide away. The gene calls are TRBV30 and TRBJ2-7; D is perhaps TRBD2 (5 bases). The J call may be in error: the DNA end matches TRBJ2-5 better. The germline CDR1 and CDR2 sequences are GTSNPN and SVGIG (reference sequence). The CDR3 length is 13 residues. The CDR3 loop is CAWSSEGRETQYF. In DNA, the CDR3 is TGTGCCTGGAGTTCTGAGGGCCGGGAGACCCAGTACTTC.

This clonotype was picked up a small number of times. V gene TRBV7-8 combines with J gene TRBJ2-3; 7 positions agree with TRBD2. The CDR3 is 15 residues long. J gave up 2 bases and V 5 bases, and 7 bases lay outside the gene matches. The germline CDR1 and CDR2 sequences are SGHVS and FQNEAQ. The CDR3 bases are TGTGCCAGCAGCCAAACAGCGGGGTTCACAGATACGCAGTATTTT. Translating gives CASSQTAGFTDTQYF.

Ten or more counts support this clonotype. J is TRBJ2-3 and V is TRBV30; the D gene is possibly TRBD2 (6 bases). V was clipped by 5 bases and J by 4 bases, with 13 bases between them. CDR1 and CDR2 (germline): GTSNPN, SVGIG (reference sequence). The CDR3 covers 13 residues. The CDR3 spells CAWGRGEADTQYF. The CDR3 DNA follows: TGTGCCTGGGGGCGGGGTGAGGCAGATACGCAGTATTTT.

The chain couples TRBV5-4 to TRBJ2-7; a weak D match, TRBD2 (6 bases). This CDR3 contains 14 residues. V lost 4 bases, J lost 6 bases, and 17 bases lay in between. Germline CDR1 and CDR2: SGHNT and YYREEE (reference sequence). CDR3 residues: CASSRETSLSEQYF. The DNA of the CDR3 is TGTGCCAGCAGCCGGGAGACCAGCCTGTCCGAGCAGTACTTC.

As DNA, the CDR3 is TGTGCCAGCAAGTCCGGTTCCGGAGGAGATTCACCCCTCCACTTT. This sequence encodes CASKSGSGGDSPLHF. The rearrangement links TRBV11-1 to TRBJ1-6; no reliable D call. The V end was cut by 7 bases, the J end by 8 bases, with 18 bases between. Germline lookup yields CDR1 SGHAT and CDR2 FQDESV (reference sequence). CDR3 size: 15 residues.

CDR3 loop: CASSHPQYNEQFF. The DNA for the CDR3 is TGTGCCAGCAGTCATCCCCAATACAATGAGCAGTTCTTC. This chain connects TRBV27 to TRBJ2-1; D is undetermined. CDR1 MNHEY and CDR2 SMNVEV come from the germline V gene (reference sequence). This CDR3 region has 13 residues. The V gene lost 5 bases and the J gene lost 4 bases, with 9 bases spanning the gap.

This clonotype was seen once. The chain joins TRBV27 to TRBJ1-2; weak D call: TRBD1 (6 bases). Germline V gives CDR1 MNHEY, CDR2 SMNVEV (reference sequence). The CDR3 extends over 14 amino acids. V was trimmed by 6 bases and J by 6 bases, leaving 17 bases between them. The CDR3 nucleotides read TGTGCCAGCAGGGCGACAGGCACGTACGATGGCTACACCTTC. This translates into CASRATGTYDGYTF.

V usage is TRBV2 and J usage is TRBJ2-1; D not certain. The V and J ends lost 7 bases and 4 bases respectively, with 11 bases between them. Per the germline V gene, CDR1 is SNHLY and CDR2 is FYNNEI. The CDR3 is 13 amino acids. The CDR3 loop is CASTLTPYNEQFF. As DNA, the CDR3 is TGTGCCAGCACCCTGACTCCTTACAATGAGCAGTTCTTC.

This clonotype was recorded once. The V call is TRBV11-3, the J call TRBJ1-2, with TRBD1 as a possible D gene (6 bases). Germline loops: CDR1 SGHNT, CDR2 YENEEA. This CDR3 has 12 residues. The V gene lost 10 bases and the J gene lost 4 bases, with 13 bases spanning the gap. In DNA form, the CDR3 reads TGTGCCACCGAACAGGGAAGCTATGGCTACACCTTC. The encoded protein is CATEQGSYGYTF.

The CDR3 spells CASSDILGGGTEAFF. CDR3 sequence (DNA): TGTGCCAGCAGCGATATTTTGGGGGGAGGCACTGAAGCTTTCTTT. The chain has TRBV9 and TRBJ1-1, with a weak D call TRBD1 (5 bases). CDR1 SGDLS and CDR2 YYNGEE come from the germline V gene. The CDR3 has 15 amino acids. Deletions cut 3 bases from V and 4 bases from J, with 16 bases between.

In this sample, this clonotype turned up once. V is TRBV4-1 and J is TRBJ2-3; D is perhaps TRBD2 (6 bases). Trimming took 7 bases from V and 6 from J, leaving 8 bases between them. Germline CDR1 is MGHRA and CDR2 is YSYEKL. The CDR3 loop spans 11 amino acids. This chain's CDR3 is CASMAGDTQYF. CDR3 in DNA: TGCGCCAGCATGGCGGGGGATACGCAGTATTTT.

A remark on this clonotype: Given a much more abundant clone one base away, this may be a read error. The rearrangement joins TRBV25-1 to TRBJ2-5; either TRBD1 or TRBD2 may supply D (5 bases each). This CDR3 spans 16 amino acids. The V and J ends lost 4 bases and 2 bases respectively, with 17 bases between them. Germline V gene sequence: CDR1 MGHDK, CDR2 SYGVNS. This CDR3 is CASSVSGGTIQETQYF. CDR3 in DNA: TGTGCCAGCAGTGTATCTGGTGGGACGATACAAGAGACCCAGTACTTC.

This clonotype came up a few times. This chain joins TRBV6-5 and TRBJ1-1; D might be TRBD1 (5 bases). The CDR3 runs 15 residues. V lost 2 bases to trimming and J lost 2 bases, with 12 bases between them. Per the germline V gene, CDR1 is MNHEY and CDR2 is SVGAGI. CDR3 sequence (DNA): TGTGCCAGCAGTTACCAGGGACTGAGTAACACTGAAGCTTTCTTT. Protein sequence: CASSYQGLSNTEAFF.

The chain links TRBV9 to TRBJ1-6, with 9 nucleotides matching TRBD1. Germline V CDR1 and CDR2: SGDLS, YYNGEE. The CDR3 spans 15 residues. Trimming removed 3 bases from V and 9 bases from J; junction bases left unmatched: 7. The CDR3 is CASSASDRGISPLHF. For the CDR3, the DNA is TGTGCCAGCAGCGCCTCGGACAGGGGTATTTCACCCCTCCACTTT.

The count of this clonotype is one. V and J are TRBV30 and TRBJ2-7; D gene unclear. The germline V gene has CDR1 GTSNPN and CDR2 SVGIG (reference sequence). Trimming stripped 1 base from V and 6 bases from J, with 7 bases between. The CDR3 consists of 11 residues. Here the CDR3 DNA reads TGTGCCTGGAGTGGGGCAACCGAGCAGTACTTC. Amino acids: CAWSGATEQYF. Combining the CDR3 with reference TRBV30 and TRBJ2-7 gives the whole variable domain SQTIHQWPATLVQPVGSPLSLECTVEGTSNPNLYWYRQAAGRGLQLLFYSVGIGQISSEVPQNLSASRPQDRQFILSSKKLLLSDSGFYLCAWSGATEQYFGPGTRLTVT.

This clonotype showed up just a few times. V and J are TRBV2 and TRBJ1-1; D not resolved. V gave up 2 bases and J gave up 0 bases, with 10 bases separating them. CDR3 length equals 15 residues. Germline CDR1 reads SNHLY; CDR2 reads FYNNEI. DNA for the CDR3: TGTGCCAGCAGTGAAACCGGGAGGGTGAACACTGAAGCTTTCTTT. Translated, it gives CASSETGRVNTEAFF.

The V gene is TRBV20-1, the J gene TRBJ1-4; D ambiguous. The CDR3 is made up of 14 amino acids. V dropped 3 bases and J dropped 4 bases, with 12 bases sitting between them. CDR1 is DFQATT and CDR2 is SNEGSKA in the germline V gene (reference sequence). The CDR3 protein is CSASPALDNEKLFF. In nucleotides, the CDR3 is TGCAGTGCTAGTCCTGCGTTGGATAATGAAAAACTGTTTTTT.

Details on this clonotype: One end of the junction does not line up with germline, which may come from a read error. This chain joins TRBV27 and TRBJ2-3, with 9 nucleotides matching TRBD2. This CDR3 contains 16 residues. Germline CDR1 MNHEY, CDR2 SMNVEV (reference sequence). The DNA for the CDR3 is TGTGCCACCAGTGATGAGCGGGGGGCCATCACAGATACGCAGTATTTT. Translating it yields CATSDERGAITDTQYF.

This clonotype has a handful of counts. The rearrangement links TRBV14 to TRBJ2-1; the D is unclear. V was cut by 4 bases and J by 4 bases, with 11 bases left in between. The CDR3 runs to 14 residues. CDR1 and CDR2 from the germline V gene are SGHDN and FVKESK. The CDR3 sequence: CASSLEQPYNEQFF. The CDR3 nucleotides read TGTGCCAGCAGCCTAGAACAGCCTTACAATGAGCAGTTCTTC.

The rearrangement joins TRBV28 to TRBJ1-4; D possibly corresponds to TRBD1 (6 bases). The CDR3 is 15 amino acids. V was clipped by 4 bases and J by 0 bases, with 9 bases between them. Germline CDR1 reads MDHEN; CDR2 reads SYDVKM. The CDR3 bases are TGTGCCAGCAGTTCCAAGGGGGCAACTAATGAAAAACTGTTTTTT. Translation: CASSSKGATNEKLFF.

Comment on this clonotype: The CDR3 carries no conserved terminal phenylalanine or tryptophan, so it likely arises from a read error. This chain connects TRBV4-1 to TRBJ2-1, with D perhaps matching TRBD1 or TRBD2 (5 bases each). The CDR3 is 16 amino acids. V was pared by 4 bases and J by 1 base, with 14 bases between. Germline-derived CDR1 and CDR2 are MGHRA and YSYEKL. The CDR3 sequence: CASSPRGTASYNEQFS. The CDR3 DNA sequence: TGCGCCAGCAGCCCTCGAGGGACGGCATCCTACAATGAGCAGTTCTCC.

CDR3 in DNA: TGTGCCAGTAGGCTAGCGGGAGGGGGGTATGAGCAGTTCTTC. Its protein product is CASRLAGGGYEQFF. This rearrangement joins TRBV19 to TRBJ2-1; the match to TRBD2 covers 12 bases. The CDR3 has 14 residues. The ends lost 6 bases at V and 8 bases at J; junction bases unmatched: 5. Germline V gene data show CDR1 as LNHDA and CDR2 as SQIVND (reference sequence). The whole variable domain, filled in from reference TRBV19 and TRBJ2-1, reads DGGITQSPKYLFRKEGQNVTLSCEQNLNHDAMYWYRQDPGQGLRLIYYSQIVNDFQKGDIAEGYSVSREKKESFPLTVTSAQKNPTAFYLCASRLAGGGYEQFFGPGTRLTVL.

The gene calls are TRBV4-1 and TRBJ2-5; maybe TRBD1 (6 bases). Germline CDR1 and CDR2: MGHRA and YSYEKL. V was pared by 2 bases and J by 0 bases, with 22 bases between. The CDR3 covers 19 residues. CDR3 coding DNA: TGCGCCAGCAGCCAATCACTGGCAGGGGACGCCGGAGACCAAGAGACCCAGTACTTC. Translating gives CASSQSLAGDAGDQETQYF.

As regards this clonotype: A much larger clone lies one base from this, so it may be a read error. This chain joins TRBV2 and TRBJ2-7; 7 bases align to TRBD1. The CDR3 has 16 residues. CDR1 and CDR2 from the germline V gene are SNHLY and FYNNEI. The CDR3 is CTSSASTGVHSYEQYF. The CDR3 DNA reads TGTACCAGCAGTGCTTCAACAGGGGTACATTCCTACGAGCAGTACTTC. The complete variable domain, with remaining parts taken from reference TRBV2 and TRBJ2-7, reads EPEVTQTPSHQVTQMGQEVILRCVPISNHLYFYWYRQILGQKVEFLVSFYNNEISEKSEIFDDQFSVERPDGSNFTLKIRSTKLEDSAMYFCTSSASTGVHSYEQYFGPGTRLTVT.

The chain employs TRBV7-2 and TRBJ2-1; D remains ambiguous. Germline assignment: CDR1 SGHTA and CDR2 FQGNSA. The length of the CDR3 is 15 residues. The V gene lost 5 bases and the J gene lost 10 bases, with 21 bases spanning the gap. CDR3 sequence: CASSPRTTPTMEQFF. DNA for the CDR3: TGTGCCAGCAGCCCCCGGACGACCCCGACCATGGAGCAGTTCTTC.

This clonotype showed up just a few times. The gene calls are TRBV27 and TRBJ2-7; tentative D call: TRBD2 (6 bases). CDR1 and CDR2 (germline): MNHEY, SMNVEV (reference sequence). CDR3 length: 16 amino acids. The ends were cut back, 4 bases at V and 1 base at J, with 17 bases in the middle. The CDR3 loop reads CASSSLGGRTSYEQYF. For the CDR3, the DNA is TGTGCCAGCAGTTCTCTTGGAGGGAGGACTTCCTACGAGCAGTACTTC.